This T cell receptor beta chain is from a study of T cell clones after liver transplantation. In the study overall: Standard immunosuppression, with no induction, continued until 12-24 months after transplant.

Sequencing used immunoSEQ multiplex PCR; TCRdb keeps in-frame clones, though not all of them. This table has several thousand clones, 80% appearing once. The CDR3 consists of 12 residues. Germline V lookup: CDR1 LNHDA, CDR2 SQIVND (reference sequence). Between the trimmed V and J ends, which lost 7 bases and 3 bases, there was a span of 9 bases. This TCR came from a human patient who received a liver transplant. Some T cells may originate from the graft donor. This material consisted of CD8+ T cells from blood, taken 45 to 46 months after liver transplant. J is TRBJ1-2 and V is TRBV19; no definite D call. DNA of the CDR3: TGTGCCAGTACCTGGAGTGACTATGGCTACACCTTC. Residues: CASTWSDYGYTF.